Listed below are T cell receptor beta chains from one sample, sequenced in a study of blood T cell repertoires in COVID-19. Sequenced by immunoSEQ multiplex PCR; TCRdb stores in-frame clones only, minus some. The sample records about 210,000 clones, 70% to 85% being singletons. Specimen: peripheral blood. Every receptor here comes from a man between 35 and 55 years old who had recovered from COVID-19. Both conserved end residues are part of each CDR3. Fields, in order: J gene, D gene, clone size, V gene, CDR3 protein, CDR3 DNA. D genes are given only for firm matches. Where a row states a size, it is once, few, many or the class of an expanded clone; other rows omit it.

TRBJ1-2,.,.,TRBV7-8,CASSLARVNSRGGYTF,TGTGCCAGCAGCTTAGCCCGGGTTAACTCCCGGGGTGGCTACACCTTC
TRBJ2-7,.,.,TRBV3-1/TRBV3-2,CASSQTLGLNEQYF,TGTGCCAGCAGCCAGACTCTAGGCCTCAACGAGCAGTACTTC
TRBJ1-6,TRBD1,once,TRBV27,CASSRPGQGNSPLHF,TGTGCCAGCAGCCGACCGGGACAGGGTAATTCACCCCTCCACTTT
TRBJ1-6,TRBD1,.,TRBV5-1,CASSSGTDNSPLHF,TGCGCCAGCAGCTCCGGGACAGATAATTCACCCCTCCACTTT
TRBJ2-7,TRBD2,.,TRBV9,CASSAGTSGIYEQYF,TGTGCCAGCAGCGCCGGGACTAGCGGGATCTACGAGCAGTACTTC
TRBJ1-1,TRBD1,few,TRBV6-2/TRBV6-3,CASSPGTGNTEAFF,TGTGCCAGCAGTCCCGGGACAGGGAACACTGAAGCTTTCTTT
TRBJ2-2,TRBD2,.,TRBV7-2,CASGLGLAGKANTGELFF,TGTGCCAGCGGCTTGGGACTAGCGGGGAAAGCGAACACCGGGGAGCTGTTTTTT
TRBJ1-1,.,.,TRBV30,CALSGGRVRTEAFF,TGTGCCTTGTCGGGAGGGAGGGTTCGCACTGAAGCTTTCTTT
TRBJ2-7,TRBD1,.,TRBV2,CASSRDRYEQYF,TGTGCCAGCTCACGGGACAGATACGAGCAGTACTTC
TRBJ2-7,.,.,TRBV5-6,CASSSGLSYEQYF,TGTGCCAGCAGCTCAGGACTCTCCTACGAGCAGTACTTC